This entry lists 11 T cell receptor beta chains sequenced from one sample in a study of CXCR3-negative and CXCR3-positive naive CD8 T cells. Preparation of TRB cDNA libraries relied on 5' RACE carrying UMI labels. After re-calling the 5' RACE reads, TCRdb lists one entry per CDR3 protein, DNA absent. The table counts tens of thousands of distinct CDR3 sequences; around 0.99% lies in the top ten. The sequenced sample consisted of naive CXCR3- CD8+ T cells from blood. Subset reported: CD45RO-CCR7+CD27+CD95- naive CD8+ T cells lacking CXCR3 (TNR3-). The receptors derive from a human donor in good health. Some clones in this sample may be carry-over from other donors' samples.

V and J are TRBV6-1 and TRBJ1-1; the D gene TCRdb calls, TRBD1, cannot be checked with no DNA. Looked up from germline, CDR1 is MNHNS and CDR2 is SASEGT. The CDR3 sequence is 15 residues long. The CDR3 protein is CASSVGDRMNTEAFF.

The chain combines TRBV19 with TRBJ2-1. This CDR3 is 13 amino acids long. CDR1 is LNHDA, CDR2 SQIVND, per germline (reference sequence). The CDR3 sequence is CASSIDSYNEQFF.

J is TRBJ1-1 and V is TRBV29-1. Germline CDR1 is SQVTM and CDR2 is ANQGSEA. The CDR3 is 12 residues long. The CDR3 is CSAQPRNTEAFF.

The CDR3 is CSVEERDRGSYEQYF. The V and J genes are TRBV29-1 and TRBJ2-7. The CDR3 has 15 amino acids. Germline V CDR1 and CDR2: SQVTM, ANQGSEA.

The rearrangement joins TRBV29-1 to TRBJ2-1; as DNA is missing, the TRBD1 call by TCRdb cannot be tested. Germline V gene data show CDR1 as SQVTM and CDR2 as ANQGSEA. This CDR3 has 11 residues. CDR3 protein: CSARTGNEQFF.

The chain employs TRBV20-1 and TRBJ2-3; the TRBD1 assignment by TCRdb is unverifiable without DNA. The CDR3 extends over 15 amino acids. Germline CDR1 reads DFQATT; CDR2 reads SNEGSKA (reference sequence). CDR3 in amino acids: CSARKDSASTDTQYF.

CDR3 sequence reads: CASSSPITGRDYNEQFF. The V and J genes are TRBV28 and TRBJ2-1; the TCRdb call, TRBD1, lacks DNA for checking. Germline V CDR1 and CDR2: MDHEN, SYDVKM. The CDR3 sequence is 17 residues long.

V and J are TRBV10-2 and TRBJ1-1; the D gene TCRdb calls, TRBD1, cannot be checked with no DNA. Per germline, CDR1 WSHSY and CDR2 SAAADI. The CDR3 extends over 13 amino acids. CDR3 amino acids: CASSEWRGTEAFF.

The chain uses TRBV29-1 and TRBJ2-2; TCRdb calls TRBD1, which cannot be checked without DNA. The length of the CDR3 is 18 residues. Looked up from germline, CDR1 is SQVTM and CDR2 is ANQGSEA. The CDR3 region is CSVDTSGGAHINTGELFF.

The genes are TRBV7-7 and TRBJ2-3; TCRdb returns TRBD1, unconfirmable since there is no DNA. Per germline, CDR1 SSHAT and CDR2 FNYEAQ (reference sequence). This CDR3 contains 17 residues. The CDR3 sequence is CASSLSSPGASTDTQYF.

J is TRBJ2-1 and V is TRBV12-3 or TRBV12-4; TCRdb's D call, TRBD2, is unchecked because there is no DNA. The CDR3 is 15 residues long. CDR3: CASSSALGPNNEQFF.